This T cell receptor beta chain was identified in a study of shared clonotypes between healthy human individuals. Data came from immunoSEQ multiplex PCR; TCRdb stores just in-frame clones and leaves some out. The table lists a few hundred thousand clones, around three quarters of them singletons. This CDR3 is built from 14 residues. CDR1 and CDR2 (germline): MNHEY, SMNVEV (reference sequence). J lost 0 bases, V lost 7 bases, and 6 bases had no gene match. The rearrangement uses TRBV27 and TRBJ2-7; TRBD1 aligns across 7 bases. Sequencing was carried out using PBMCs. This TCR derives from a woman in her 40s in good health. Some clones in this sample may be carry-over from other donors' samples. DNA of the CDR3: TGTGCCAGCAAGGGGGCAGTGAGCTCCTACGAGCAGTACTTC. It is translated as CASKGAVSSYEQYF.